The rows below give T cell receptor beta chains drawn from one sample of a study of PD-L1 blockade in urothelial cancer. Profiled with immunoSEQ multiplex PCR; TCRdb holds only in-frame clones, not every one. The sample contains 70,000 to 85,000 clones, 80% to 90% of which appear only once. Material: PBMCs, obtained around atezolizumab (anti-PD-L1) treatment. The receptors stem from a man in his 70s with urothelial cancer. The CDR3 runs from the conserved cysteine through the conserved F or W. A D gene is named only where the DNA matches it firmly. Clone size is shown for a subset of rows, as once, few, many or a class of expanded clone.

.	TRBD1	TRBV6-5	TRBJ1-1	TGTGCCAGCACCACGGGGACAGCCGAAGCTTTCTTT	CASTTGTAEAFF
.	TRBD1	TRBV5-1	TRBJ2-7	TGCGCCAGCAGCCTCCCCACAGGGGGCATCGCCTACGAGCAGTACTTC	CASSLPTGGIAYEQYF
.	TRBD1	TRBV27	TRBJ1-1	TGTGCCAGCAGTTTAGAACCAGGGGGTGGCACTGAAGCTTTCTTT	CASSLEPGGGTEAFF
.	.	TRBV27	TRBJ2-7	TGTGCCAGCAGTAACAGCGGGCATACCTACGAGCAGTACTTC	CASSNSGHTYEQYF
.	TRBD1	TRBV10-3	TRBJ2-2	TGTGCCATCATGTCTTCCTCCGGGACAGGGTACACCGGGGAGCTGTTTTTT	CAIMSSSGTGYTGELFF
.	.	TRBV9	TRBJ2-1	TGTGCCAGCAGGGGGAGAGAGAATGAGCAGTTCTTC	CASRGRENEQFF
.	.	TRBV29-1	TRBJ2-1	TGCAGCGTTACAGTGGGTTCCTCTACCAATGAGCAGTTCTTC	CSVTVGSSTNEQFF
few	.	TRBV7-2	TRBJ1-2	TGTGCCAGCAGCCTGGGGCAGCCTAACTATGGCTACACCTTC	CASSLGQPNYGYTF
.	TRBD2	TRBV5-1	TRBJ2-7	TGCGCCAGCAGCTTGGGTACTAGCGGGAGCGAGCAGTACTTC	CASSLGTSGSEQYF
.	.	TRBV7-2	TRBJ2-3	TGTGCCAGCAGCTCACGGCGGTGGCAGCCCAGCACAGATACGCAGTATTTT	CASSSRRWQPSTDTQYF
.	.	TRBV6-1	TRBJ1-3	TGTGCCAGCAGTGAAACCCACAGGGCAGGTGGAAACACCATATATTTT	CASSETHRAGGNTIYF
once	.	TRBV6-6	TRBJ1-2	TGTGCCAGCATCCCTGGACTGAATTCCTATGGCTACACCTTC	CASIPGLNSYGYTF
few	TRBD2	TRBV6-5	TRBJ2-7	TGTGCCAGCAGTTACCAGCGGGGATCCTACGAGCAGTACTTC	CASSYQRGSYEQYF
.	.	TRBV4-2	TRBJ1-4	TGTGCCAGCAGTCCCTCCGGACAGAGGAATGAAAAACTGTTTTTT	CASSPSGQRNEKLFF
.	TRBD2	TRBV9	TRBJ2-7	TGTGCCAGCTCGACTAGCGGCCACTACGAGCAGTACTTC	CASSTSGHYEQYF
.	TRBD1	TRBV14	TRBJ1-1	TGTGCCAGCAGCCTCCGGACAGGGGGGAACACTGAAGCTTTCTTT	CASSLRTGGNTEAFF
.	.	TRBV30	TRBJ1-5	TGTGCCTGGACCGATCGGGGGGATCAGCCCCAGCATTTT	CAWTDRGDQPQHF
.	TRBD2	TRBV5-1	TRBJ2-5	TGCGCCAGCAGCTTAGCGGGGGGACAAGAGACCCAGTACTTC	CASSLAGGQETQYF
.	.	TRBV7-9	TRBJ2-7	TGTGCCAGCAGCTTAGGTGGGACAAATTCCTACGAGCAGTACTTC	CASSLGGTNSYEQYF
.	TRBD1	TRBV28	TRBJ2-1	TGTGCCAGCCTCCAGGGGGATAATGAGCAGTTCTTC	CASLQGDNEQFF
.	TRBD2	TRBV9	TRBJ2-1	TGTGCCAGCAGCGTAGGGACTAGCGAATACAATGAGCAGTTCTTC	CASSVGTSEYNEQFF
.	.	TRBV28	TRBJ2-6	TGTGCCAGCAGTGCACAGGGTCCAACTGGGGCCAACGTCCTGACTTTC	CASSAQGPTGANVLTF
.	TRBD1	TRBV11-2	TRBJ2-1	TGTGCCAGCAGCTTTGTTTTTGCGGGGACAGGGCCCTACAATGAGCAGTTCTTC	CASSFVFAGTGPYNEQFF
.	TRBD2	TRBV7-6	TRBJ2-7	TGTGCCAGCAGCGGGGGGACTAGCGGGATCTACGAGCAGTACTTC	CASSGGTSGIYEQYF
few	TRBD1	TRBV28	TRBJ2-7	TGTGCCAGCAACACAGGGGGTAGGGACGAGCAGTACTTC	CASNTGGRDEQYF
.	TRBD1	TRBV4-1	TRBJ1-2	TGCGCCAGCAGCCAAGGGACAGGGGGTCATGGCTACACCTTC	CASSQGTGGHGYTF
once	TRBD1	TRBV19	TRBJ1-5	TGTGCCAGTAGTATATATGACAGGGGAGGTCAGCCCCAGCATTTT	CASSIYDRGGQPQHF
.	TRBD1	TRBV29-1	TRBJ2-5	TGCAGCGTTGTAACAGGGGGGCGAGAGACCCAGTACTTC	CSVVTGGRETQYF
.	TRBD1	TRBV6-5	TRBJ1-2	TGTGCCAGCAGTTACCGACAGGGCTATCACTATGGCTACACCTTC	CASSYRQGYHYGYTF
.	.	TRBV15	TRBJ2-2	TGTGCCACCAGCAGGGCTGCGGGGTCCAGGGAGCTGTTTTTT	CATSRAAGSRELFF
.	.	TRBV11-1	TRBJ1-2	TGTGCCAGCAGTCAGACAGGCTATGGCTACACCTTC	CASSQTGYGYTF
.	.	TRBV28	TRBJ1-1	TGTGCCAGCAGGGAGACAGGCGAAGCTTTCTTT	CASRETGEAFF
.	TRBD1	TRBV28	TRBJ2-1	TGTGCCAGCAGATCCGGACAGGGTATGTTGGGGATATATAATGAGCAGTTCTTC	CASRSGQGMLGIYNEQFF
.	TRBD2	TRBV6-4	TRBJ2-3	TGTGCCAGCAGTGACGAAGCGGGAGGGGGGGATACGCAGTATTTT	CASSDEAGGGDTQYF
.	.	TRBV5-1	TRBJ2-7	TGCGCCAGCAGCTTCGGTTTACAGGGCTATTACGAGCAGTACTTC	CASSFGLQGYYEQYF
.	.	TRBV27	TRBJ2-6	TGTGCCAGCAGTTTACGTCTCTCTGGGGCCAACGTCCTGACTTTC	CASSLRLSGANVLTF
.	TRBD1	TRBV28	TRBJ1-2	TGTGCCACCCAGGGGGCCGTACATGGCTACACCTTC	CATQGAVHGYTF
.	TRBD1	TRBV18	TRBJ1-2	TGTGCCAGCTCCCGGGACAGGGACCTTTCGTATGGCTACACCTTC	CASSRDRDLSYGYTF
.	TRBD2	TRBV27	TRBJ2-7	TGTGCCAGCCGAATCACAGCGGGAGGGGGGGGCGAGCAGTACTTC	CASRITAGGGGEQYF
.	TRBD1	TRBV28	TRBJ1-4	TGTGCCAGCAGTGCTTGGACCGGGACAGGGACTGAAGTGGGGGCCGTTGAAAAACTGTTTTTT	CASSAWTGTGTEVGAVEKLFF
once	TRBD2	TRBV19	TRBJ2-3	TGTGCCAGTAGAACTAGCGGGAGGGCCTTAAATACGCAGTATTTT	CASRTSGRALNTQYF
.	TRBD1	TRBV6-7	TRBJ2-1	TGTGCCAGCACCGAACTGAACCGGGACAGGTTATCGAGCTCCTACAATGAGCAGTTCTTC	CASTELNRDRLSSSYNEQFF
few	.	TRBV27	TRBJ1-1	TGTGCCAGCAGCCGATTGGGGGGTGAAGCTTTCTTT	CASSRLGGEAFF
.	.	TRBV6-4	TRBJ2-3	TGTGCCAGCAGTGACGCAGGGGGCACAGATACGCAGTATTTT	CASSDAGGTDTQYF
.	.	TRBV10-3	TRBJ1-5	TGTGCCATCGGCCAGGGTAATCAGCCCCAGCATTTT	CAIGQGNQPQHF
.	TRBD2	TRBV25-1	TRBJ2-5	TGTGCCAGCAGTGAATCGACTAGCACAGAGACCCAGTACTTC	CASSESTSTETQYF
.	TRBD1	TRBV18	TRBJ2-7	TGTGCCAGCTCACCAAGACAGGGGGCGTCTGGAGAGCAGTACTTC	CASSPRQGASGEQYF
.	TRBD1	TRBV18	TRBJ1-4	TGTGCCAGCTCAATAAACAGGGGTGCAACTAATGAAAAACTGTTTTTT	CASSINRGATNEKLFF
once	TRBD2	TRBV2	TRBJ2-7	TGTGCCAGCAGTCCTAGCGGGAGAAACGAGCAGTACTTC	CASSPSGRNEQYF
.	.	TRBV4-2	TRBJ2-1	TGTGCCAGCAGCCGAGACCTGACTAGTTTTACATCCAATGAGCAGTTCTTC	CASSRDLTSFTSNEQFF
.	TRBD1	TRBV7-3	TRBJ2-7	TGTGCCAGCAGCTCGGGACAGGGTACCCCTATTTACTTC	CASSSGQGTPIYF
.	.	TRBV5-5	TRBJ2-5	TGTGCCAGCAGCTTGGACAGAACGTTCCAAGAGACCCAGTACTTC	CASSLDRTFQETQYF
few	.	TRBV30	TRBJ1-2	TGTGCCTGGAGTGTGGGCGGGGTTGCCTCCTTC	CAWSVGGVASF